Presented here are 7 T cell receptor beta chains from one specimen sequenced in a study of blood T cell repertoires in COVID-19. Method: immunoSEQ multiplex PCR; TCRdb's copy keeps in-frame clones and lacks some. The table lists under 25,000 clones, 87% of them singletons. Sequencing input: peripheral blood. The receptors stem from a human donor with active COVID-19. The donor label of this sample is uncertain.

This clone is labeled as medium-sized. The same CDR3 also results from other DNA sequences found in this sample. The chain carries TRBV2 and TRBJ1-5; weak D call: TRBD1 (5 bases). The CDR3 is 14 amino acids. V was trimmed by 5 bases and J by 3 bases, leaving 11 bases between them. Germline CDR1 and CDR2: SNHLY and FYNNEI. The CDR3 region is CASSLGRDNQPQHF. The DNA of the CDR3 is TGTGCCAGCAGTCTGGGGCGAGACAATCAGCCCCAGCATTTT.

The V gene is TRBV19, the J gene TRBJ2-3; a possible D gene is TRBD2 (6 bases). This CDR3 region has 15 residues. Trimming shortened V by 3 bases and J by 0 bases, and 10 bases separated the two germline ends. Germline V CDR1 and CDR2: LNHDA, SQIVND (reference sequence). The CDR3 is CASSMGAGSTDTQYF. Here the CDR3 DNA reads TGTGCCAGTAGTATGGGAGCGGGCAGCACAGATACGCAGTATTTT.

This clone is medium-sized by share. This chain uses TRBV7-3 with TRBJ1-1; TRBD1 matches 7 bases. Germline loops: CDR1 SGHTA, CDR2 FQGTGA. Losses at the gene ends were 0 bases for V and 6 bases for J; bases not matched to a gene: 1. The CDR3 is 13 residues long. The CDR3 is CASSLTGTAEAFF. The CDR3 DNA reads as TGTGCCAGCAGCTTAACCGGGACAGCTGAAGCTTTCTTT. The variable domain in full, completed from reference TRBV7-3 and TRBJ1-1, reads GAGVSQTPSNKVTEKGKYVELRCDPISGHTALYWYRQSLGQGPEFLIYFQGTGAADDSGLPNDRFFAVRPEGSVSTLKIQRTERGDSAVYLCASSLTGTAEAFFGQGTRLTVV.

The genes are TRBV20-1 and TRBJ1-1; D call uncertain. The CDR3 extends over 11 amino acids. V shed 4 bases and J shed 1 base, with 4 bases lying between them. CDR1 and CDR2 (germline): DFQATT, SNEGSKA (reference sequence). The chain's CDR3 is CSAIRNTEAFF. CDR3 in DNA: TGCAGTGCTATCAGGAACACTGAAGCTTTCTTT.

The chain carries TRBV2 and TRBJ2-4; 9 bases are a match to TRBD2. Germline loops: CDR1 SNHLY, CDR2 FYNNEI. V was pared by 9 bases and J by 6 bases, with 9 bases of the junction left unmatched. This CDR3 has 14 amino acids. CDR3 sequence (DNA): TGTGCCAGTGGGATTATAGCGGGAGTAAACATTCAGTACTTC. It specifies CASGIIAGVNIQYF.

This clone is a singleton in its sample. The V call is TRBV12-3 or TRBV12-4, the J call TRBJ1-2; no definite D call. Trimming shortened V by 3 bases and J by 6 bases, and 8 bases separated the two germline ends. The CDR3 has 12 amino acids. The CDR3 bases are TGTGCCAGCAGTTTCGGGAGCGATGGCTACACCTTC. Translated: CASSFGSDGYTF.

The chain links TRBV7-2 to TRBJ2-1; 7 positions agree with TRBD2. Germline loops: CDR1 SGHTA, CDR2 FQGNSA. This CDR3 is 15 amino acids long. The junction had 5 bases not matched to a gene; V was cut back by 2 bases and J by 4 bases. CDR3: CASSLRSGDYNEQFF. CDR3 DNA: TGTGCCAGCAGCTTAAGAAGCGGGGATTACAATGAGCAGTTCTTC.